These 11 T cell receptor beta chains were sequenced from one sample in a study of graft-versus-host responses after intestinal transplantation. Method: immunoSEQ multiplex PCR; TCRdb's copy keeps in-frame clones and lacks some. The data hold nearly 95,000 clones, with more than 85% observed a single time. Which antigens these TCRs recognize remains unknown. The specimen comprised unstimulated CD8+ T cells sorted from spleen or lymph node cells, sampled before intestinal transplant. These receptors all stem from a human donor who received an intestinal transplant.

The rearrangement uses TRBV4-3 and TRBJ1-2; D not resolved. CDR3 length: 12 amino acids. V shed 1 base and J shed 4 bases, with 4 bases lying between them. Germline CDR1 and CDR2: LGHNA and YSLEER. The CDR3 here is CASSQGAYGYTF. As DNA, the CDR3 is TGCGCCAGCAGCCAAGGGGCCTATGGCTACACCTTC.

This rearrangement joins TRBV4-1 to TRBJ2-1; D ambiguous. The germline V gene encodes CDR1 MGHRA and CDR2 YSYEKL. The V and J ends lost 0 bases and 2 bases respectively, with 11 bases between them. The CDR3 has 16 residues. DNA for the CDR3: TGCGCCAGCAGCCAAGAGTCCGAGGTTACCTACAATGAGCAGTTCTTC. Amino acids: CASSQESEVTYNEQFF.

The chain carries TRBV6-1 and TRBJ1-1; 7 bases match TRBD1. This CDR3 comprises 17 residues. V lost 4 bases to trimming and J lost 0 bases; unmatched junction nucleotides: 11. CDR1 and CDR2 from the germline V gene are MNHNS and SASEGT. For the CDR3, the DNA is TGTGCCAGCAGTGTTTACAGGGGTTCCCTAATGAACACTGAAGCTTTCTTT. Encoded protein: CASSVYRGSLMNTEAFF.

This clone came up once. The CDR3 bases are TGTGCCAGCAGCTCTCGACAGGGCTTAGAGACCCAGTACTTC. Translating gives CASSSRQGLETQYF. J is TRBJ2-5 and V is TRBV7-2; 7 bases match TRBD1. V shed 4 bases, J shed 4 bases, and the junction held 6 bases outside the gene matches. CDR1 and CDR2 (germline): SGHTA, FQGNSA. The CDR3 totals 14 residues.

The chain has TRBV7-8 and TRBJ1-2; 8 bases fit TRBD1. CDR1 and CDR2 (germline): SGHVS, FQNEAQ. CDR3 length: 15 amino acids. V was pared by 4 bases and J by 0 bases, with 4 bases of the junction left unmatched. The CDR3 DNA reads TGTGCCAGCAGCTCCGAGGGACAGGCTAACTATGGCTACACCTTC. It codes for CASSSEGQANYGYTF. The complete variable domain, with remaining parts taken from reference TRBV7-8 and TRBJ1-2, reads GAGVSQSPRYKVAKRGQDVALRCDPISGHVSLFWYQQALGQGPEFLTYFQNEAQLDKSGLPSDRFFAERPEGSVSTLKIQRTQQEDSAVYLCASSSEGQANYGYTFGSGTRLTVV.

V gene TRBV27 combines with J gene TRBJ2-3, with D perhaps matching TRBD2 (5 bases). This CDR3 region has 13 residues. Trimming removed 7 bases from V and 2 bases from J, with 10 bases in between. Germline lookup yields CDR1 MNHEY and CDR2 SMNVEV (reference sequence). This CDR3 reads CASTSGSTDTQYF. CDR3 nucleotides: TGTGCCAGCACGTCGGGGTCCACAGATACGCAGTATTTT.

This chain joins TRBV2 and TRBJ2-7; 12 nucleotides align to TRBD1. Trimming took 4 bases from V and 7 from J; bases not matched to a gene: 5. This CDR3 contains 14 residues. Germline values: CDR1 SNHLY, CDR2 FYNNEI. CDR3 DNA sequence: TGTGCCAGCAGTGCGGGACAGGGGGCAGTTGAGCAGTACTTC. Amino acid sequence: CASSAGQGAVEQYF.

This clone has just one count. The V call is TRBV14, the J call TRBJ2-7; TRBD2 is a possible D gene (5 bases). The V end lost 4 bases, the J end lost 5 bases, and 12 bases lay between the germline ends. The CDR3 loop spans 13 amino acids. CDR1 SGHDN and CDR2 FVKESK come from the germline V gene. This CDR3 is CASSLPGKNEQYF. The CDR3 coding sequence is TGTGCCAGCAGCCTACCCGGGAAAAACGAGCAGTACTTC.

J is TRBJ2-7 and V is TRBV11-2; 7 positions match TRBD1. Germline V gene sequence: CDR1 SGHAT, CDR2 FQNNGV. The CDR3 is 13 residues long. Germline trimming cut 1 base from V and 6 bases from J; bases unmatched to any gene: 3. This chain's CDR3 is CASSLGQGSEQYF. DNA for the CDR3: TGTGCCAGCAGCTTAGGACAGGGCTCCGAGCAGTACTTC.

The chain employs TRBV19 and TRBJ1-6, with 7 bases that match TRBD1. The CDR3 spans 15 residues. Germline trimming cut 6 bases from V and 7 bases from J; bases unmatched to any gene: 9. Germline V gene lookup returns CDR1 LNHDA and CDR2 SQIVND (reference sequence). The DNA for the CDR3 is TGTGCCAGTAGCATGACGGGACAGCTAAATTCACCCCTCCACTTT. Protein: CASSMTGQLNSPLHF.

The CDR3, as DNA: TGTGCCAGCAGCTTAGTCGGGGGGATGCGCCAAGAGACCCAGTACTTC. The encoded protein is CASSLVGGMRQETQYF. This sequence joins TRBV7-2 and TRBJ2-5; TRBD2 agrees at 7 bases. Germline CDR1 reads SGHTA; CDR2 reads FQGNSA. The CDR3 totals 16 residues. J lost 1 base, V lost 1 base, and 6 bases had no gene match.